A selection of T cell receptor beta chains follows, all from one sample in a study of spatial heterogeneity in lung cancer. From the 5' RACE reads, TCRdb called clonotypes with MiXCR, one entry per CDR3 protein. The repertoire has under 30,000 distinct CDR3 sequences, around 5.8% of them found once; the top ten carry around 23%. The sequenced sample was PBMCs, obtained at follow-up. The receptors come from a male donor with early-stage non-small cell lung cancer. CDR3s include the opening cysteine and the closing phenylalanine or tryptophan. Fields, in order: D gene, V gene, J gene, clone size, CDR3 protein, CDR3 DNA. The D gene is left open where the match is weak. The size of a clone is reported for some rows only, either as once, few or many, or as a class for expanded clones.

D: -; V: TRBV5-1; J: TRBJ2-5; size: many; CDR3: CASSLAPGEQETQYF; DNA: TGCGCCAGCAGCTTGGCTCCAGGGGAACAAGAGACCCAGTACTTC
D: TRBD2; V: TRBV11-2; J: TRBJ2-1; size: many; CDR3: CASSLGSGTRENNEQFF; DNA: TGTGCCAGCAGCTTAGGTTCTGGGACTAGGGAGAACAATGAGCAGTTCTTC
D: -; V: TRBV2; J: TRBJ1-1; size: few; CDR3: CASSESGRAFF; DNA: TGTGCCAGCAGTGAATCGGGTCGGGCTTTCTTT
D: -; V: TRBV16; J: TRBJ1-1; size: many; CDR3: CASSPRTPDRNTEAFF; DNA: TGTGCCAGCAGCCCTAGGACGCCTGACAGGAACACTGAAGCTTTCTTT
D: -; V: TRBV12-3/TRBV12-4; J: TRBJ2-3; size: -; CDR3: CASSEQGSTDTQYF; DNA: TGTGCCAGCAGTGAGCAGGGGTCCACAGATACGCAGTATTTT
D: TRBD2; V: TRBV7-9; J: TRBJ2-5; size: many; CDR3: CASSRGSLAGGETQYF; DNA: TGTGCCAGCAGCAGGGGCTCCCTAGCGGGAGGAGAGACCCAGTACTTC
D: -; V: TRBV4-3; J: TRBJ2-1; size: -; CDR3: CASSQDGARNEQFF; DNA: TGCGCCAGCAGCCAAGATGGGGCGCGAAATGAGCAGTTCTTC
D: -; V: TRBV4-3; J: TRBJ1-3; size: many; CDR3: CASSHDRAQGPMGNTIYF; DNA: TGCGCCAGCAGCCACGACCGAGCCCAGGGACCTATGGGAAACACCATATATTTT
D: TRBD2; V: TRBV5-1; J: TRBJ2-5; size: few; CDR3: CASSLSPSGREETQYF; DNA: TGCGCCAGCAGCTTGAGCCCTAGCGGGAGGGAGGAGACCCAGTACTTC
D: -; V: TRBV18; J: TRBJ1-4; size: few; CDR3: CASSTQGIEVATNEKLFF; DNA: TGTGCCAGCTCCACCCAGGGGATTGAGGTTGCAACTAATGAAAAACTGTTTTTT
D: -; V: TRBV2; J: TRBJ2-1; size: many; CDR3: CASSETRGGNEQFF; DNA: TGTGCCAGCAGCGAGACTAGAGGAGGAAATGAGCAGTTCTTC
D: TRBD1; V: TRBV6-6; J: TRBJ2-2; size: many; CDR3: CASSSDDRGNTGELFF; DNA: TGTGCCAGCAGTTCAGACGACAGGGGTAACACCGGGGAGCTGTTTTTT
D: -; V: TRBV2; J: TRBJ2-3; size: medium-sized; CDR3: CASKITALMNTQYF; DNA: TGTGCCAGTAAGATCACAGCCCTCATGAATACGCAGTATTTT
D: -; V: TRBV19; J: TRBJ1-5; size: -; CDR3: CASSAGLRVVSNQPQHF; DNA: TGTGCCAGTAGTGCGGGCCTTCGAGTTGTTAGCAATCAGCCCCAGCATTTT
D: -; V: TRBV18; J: TRBJ2-3; size: many; CDR3: CASSQQLSGASTDTQYF; DNA: TGTGCCAGCTCCCAACAGTTGAGCGGTGCGAGCACAGATACGCAGTATTTT
D: -; V: TRBV29-1; J: TRBJ1-2; size: few; CDR3: CSAGRDDGYTF; DNA: TGCAGCGCCGGAAGGGATGATGGCTACACCTTC
D: -; V: TRBV5-4; J: TRBJ1-1; size: many; CDR3: CASSFEGPINTEAFF; DNA: TGTGCCAGCAGCTTCGAGGGCCCAATCAACACTGAAGCTTTCTTT
D: TRBD1; V: TRBV3-1; J: TRBJ1-2; size: -; CDR3: CASSHGQGAGYTF; DNA: TGTGCCAGCAGCCACGGACAGGGGGCTGGCTACACCTTC
D: -; V: TRBV28; J: TRBJ1-2; size: many; CDR3: CASAANYGYTF; DNA: TGTGCCAGCGCAGCTAACTATGGCTACACCTTC
D: TRBD1; V: TRBV5-1; J: TRBJ1-2; size: many; CDR3: CASSRGQGEGYTF; DNA: TGCGCCAGCAGCAGGGGACAGGGTGAAGGCTACACCTTC
D: -; V: TRBV6-5; J: TRBJ2-3; size: few; CDR3: CASSYDTDSTDTQYF; DNA: TGTGCCAGCAGTTACGATACGGATAGCACAGATACGCAGTATTTT
D: TRBD2; V: TRBV30; J: TRBJ2-1; size: few; CDR3: CAWTRLAGGPLLFF; DNA: TGTGCCTGGACAAGACTAGCGGGGGGTCCCTTGCTCTTCTTC
D: -; V: TRBV27; J: TRBJ1-1; size: many; CDR3: CASSSIRNTEAFF; DNA: TGTGCCAGCAGTTCCATCCGCAACACTGAAGCTTTCTTT
D: -; V: TRBV30; J: TRBJ1-3; size: few; CDR3: CAWRWGRLSSGNTIYF; DNA: TGTGCCTGGAGGTGGGGCCGATTATCCTCTGGAAACACCATATATTTT
D: -; V: TRBV2; J: TRBJ1-1; size: -; CDR3: CASSWRENTEAFF; DNA: TGTGCCAGCAGTTGGAGGGAGAACACTGAAGCTTTCTTT
D: -; V: TRBV7-9; J: TRBJ1-1; size: few; CDR3: CASSANQATEAFF; DNA: TGTGCCAGCAGCGCCAACCAGGCCACTGAAGCTTTCTTT
D: TRBD1; V: TRBV27; J: TRBJ2-1; size: many; CDR3: CASSLLGQGLGNEQFF; DNA: TGTGCCAGCAGTTTATTGGGACAGGGTTTGGGAAACGAGCAGTTCTTC
D: -; V: TRBV2; J: TRBJ1-1; size: few; CDR3: CASSEGTPQVAGAFF; DNA: TGTGCCAGCAGTGAAGGGACCCCGCAGGTCGCGGGTGCTTTCTTT
D: -; V: TRBV2; J: TRBJ2-2; size: many; CDR3: CASSVNGRNTGELFF; DNA: TGTGCCAGCAGTGTAAATGGACGGAACACCGGGGAGCTGTTTTTT
D: -; V: TRBV11-3; J: TRBJ1-1; size: many; CDR3: CASSTRQVNTEAFF; DNA: TGTGCCAGCAGCACACGACAGGTTAACACTGAAGCTTTCTTT
D: -; V: TRBV25-1; J: TRBJ1-1; size: -; CDR3: CASSEILSGRNTEAFF; DNA: TGTGCCAGCAGTGAAATTTTGAGCGGCAGGAACACTGAAGCTTTCTTT
D: -; V: TRBV7-2; J: TRBJ2-1; size: many; CDR3: CASSLGGLSYNEQFF; DNA: TGTGCCAGCAGCTTAGGGGGCCTCTCCTACAATGAGCAGTTCTTC